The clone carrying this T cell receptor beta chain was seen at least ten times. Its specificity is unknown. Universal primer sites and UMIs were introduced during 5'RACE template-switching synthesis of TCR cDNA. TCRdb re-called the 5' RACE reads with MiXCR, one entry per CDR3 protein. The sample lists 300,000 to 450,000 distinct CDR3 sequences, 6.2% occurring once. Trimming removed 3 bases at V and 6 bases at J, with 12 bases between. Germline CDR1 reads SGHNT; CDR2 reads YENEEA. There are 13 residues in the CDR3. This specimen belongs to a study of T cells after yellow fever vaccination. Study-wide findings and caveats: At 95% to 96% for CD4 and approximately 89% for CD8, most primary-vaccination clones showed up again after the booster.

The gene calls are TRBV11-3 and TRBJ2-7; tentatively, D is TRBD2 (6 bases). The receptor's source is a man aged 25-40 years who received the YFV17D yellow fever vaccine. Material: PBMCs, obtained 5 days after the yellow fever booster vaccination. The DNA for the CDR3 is TGTGCCAGCAGCTTGGAGGGAGGAGGCGAGCAGTACTTC. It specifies CASSLEGGGEQYF. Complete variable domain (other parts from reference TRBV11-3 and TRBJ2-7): EAGVVQSPRYKIIEKKQPVAFWCNPISGHNTLYWYLQNLGQGPELLIRYENEEAVDDSQLPKDRFSAERLKGVDSTLKIQPAELGDSAVYLCASSLEGGGEQYFGPGTRLTVT.